The 19 T cell receptor beta chains below all came from one sample that was sequenced in a study of identical twins. TCRdb reanalysed the 5' RACE reads using MiXCR and keeps one entry per CDR3 protein. The sample records 700,000 or so distinct CDR3 sequences, 8.6% being singletons. The sample was also reused in another study, on yellow fever vaccine responses in identical twins.

The sample comprised PBMCs. These receptors came from a woman aged 18 to 35 in good health.

This clonotype occurred many times. In DNA, the CDR3 is TGCGCCAGCAGCCTACCACGGGACATTCAGTACTTC. It is translated as CASSLPRDIQYF. The J gene is TRBJ2-4, the V gene TRBV4-1; D uncertain. Deletions cut 4 bases from V and 8 bases from J, with 9 bases between. Germline lookup yields CDR1 MGHRA and CDR2 YSYEKL. CDR3 length: 12 amino acids.

V gene TRBV20-1 combines with J gene TRBJ1-5, with 9 positions matching TRBD1. V was clipped by 5 bases and J by 3 bases; unmatched bases: 5. The CDR3 is 14 amino acids. Germline V gene data show CDR1 as DFQATT and CDR2 as SNEGSKA (reference sequence). The CDR3 nucleotides read TGCAGTGCTTCAAGACAGGGGGACAATCAGCCCCAGCATTTT. Translated: CSASRQGDNQPQHF.

This clonotype was detected many times. This chain uses TRBV12-3 or TRBV12-4 with TRBJ1-5, with D tentatively TRBD1 (5 bases). V was trimmed by 0 bases and J by 9 bases, leaving 12 bases between them. CDR3 size: 14 residues. The CDR3 spells CASSLAEGTRPQHF. CDR3 sequence (DNA): TGTGCCAGCAGTTTAGCGGAGGGGACGCGGCCCCAGCATTTT.

This clonotype was picked up a small number of times. The chain carries TRBV6-1 and TRBJ1-2, with D tentatively TRBD1 (6 bases). Germline assignment: CDR1 MNHNS and CDR2 SASEGT. The CDR3 sequence is 15 residues long. Trimming removed 5 bases at V and 8 bases at J, with 21 bases between. The CDR3 is CASSITGKAVMGYTF. CDR3 nucleotide sequence: TGTGCCAGCAGTATAACAGGGAAAGCGGTAATGGGCTACACCTTC.

The chain uses TRBV5-1 and TRBJ2-2, with TRBD1 matching over 8 bases. The CDR3 runs 14 residues. Germline V gene lookup returns CDR1 SGHRS and CDR2 YFSETQ. J gave up 6 bases and V 5 bases, and 6 bases lay outside the gene matches. The CDR3 here is CASREGQGSGELFF. Written as DNA, the CDR3 is TGCGCCAGCAGGGAAGGACAGGGATCCGGGGAGCTGTTTTTT. Full variable domain (missing parts from reference TRBV5-1 and TRBJ2-2): KAGVTQTPRYLIKTRGQQVTLSCSPISGHRSVSWYQQTPGQGLQFLFEYFSETQRNKGNFPGRFSGRQFSNSRSEMNVSTLELGDSALYLCASREGQGSGELFFGEGSRLTVL.

This clonotype came up many times. This CDR3 reads CASSSGQGEYNEQFF. The CDR3 DNA follows: TGTGCCAGCAGCTCGGGACAGGGCGAATACAATGAGCAGTTCTTC. This chain links TRBV7-9 with TRBJ2-1, with 9 bases lining up with TRBD1. Germline trimming cut 4 bases from V and 4 bases from J; bases unmatched to any gene: 5. Germline CDR1 reads SEHNR; CDR2 reads FQNEAQ (reference sequence). This CDR3 has 15 residues.

Ten or more counts support this clonotype. The chain couples TRBV20-1 to TRBJ2-1; 8 bases align to TRBD2. Germline assignment: CDR1 DFQATT and CDR2 SNEGSKA (reference sequence). V was pared by 6 bases and J by 0 bases, with 10 bases of the junction left unmatched. The CDR3 is 16 residues long. The CDR3 sequence is CSALTERGSSYNEQFF. The CDR3 DNA follows: TGCAGTGCCCTAACGGAGCGGGGGAGCTCCTACAATGAGCAGTTCTTC.

This clonotype occurred many times. J is TRBJ2-5 and V is TRBV28; D is undetermined. The CDR3 covers 13 residues. V was pared by 10 bases and J by 5 bases, with 17 bases between. Germline V gene data show CDR1 as MDHEN and CDR2 as SYDVKM. The CDR3 loop reads CATQKDGGETQYF. In DNA form, the CDR3 reads TGTGCCACCCAAAAGGACGGCGGCGAGACCCAGTACTTC.

This clonotype was counted only a few times. This rearrangement joins TRBV11-2 to TRBJ2-6; 9 nucleotides align to TRBD1. V shed 0 bases and J 1 base; nucleotides not matched to a gene: 13. This CDR3 is 21 amino acids long. CDR1 is SGHAT, CDR2 FQNNGV, per germline. The CDR3 protein is CASSLDRFWDRDASGANVLTF. In DNA form, the CDR3 reads TGTGCCAGCAGCTTAGATCGGTTTTGGGACAGGGATGCTTCTGGGGCCAACGTCCTGACTTTC. The complete variable domain, with remaining parts taken from reference TRBV11-2 and TRBJ2-6, reads EAGVAQSPRYKIIEKRQSVAFWCNPISGHATLYWYQQILGQGPKLLIQFQNNGVVDDSQLPKDRFSAERLKGVDSTLKIQPAKLEDSAVYLCASSLDRFWDRDASGANVLTFGAGSRLTVL.

This clonotype was observed a handful of times. The gene calls are TRBV7-2 and TRBJ1-5, with a weak D call TRBD1 (5 bases). The CDR3 extends over 15 amino acids. The V end was cut by 5 bases, the J end by 2 bases, with 13 bases between. Germline-derived CDR1 and CDR2 are SGHTA and FQGNSA. The CDR3 loop reads CASSPTAWGNQPQHF. DNA of the CDR3: TGTGCCAGCAGCCCGACAGCCTGGGGCAATCAGCCCCAGCATTTT.

This clonotype was seen ten or more times. The chain recombines TRBV4-2 with TRBJ2-3, with 9 bases that match TRBD2. J gave up 4 bases and V 2 bases, and 10 bases lay outside the gene matches. This CDR3 spans 17 amino acids. Germline V gives CDR1 LGHNA, CDR2 YNFKEQ. The CDR3 spells CASSQYAGGPSADTQYF. CDR3 in DNA: TGTGCCAGCAGCCAATACGCGGGAGGGCCAAGTGCAGATACGCAGTATTTT.

This clonotype was found many times. The chain uses TRBV12-3 or TRBV12-4 and TRBJ2-1; perhaps TRBD1 as D (6 bases). V lost 4 bases, J lost 4 bases, and 20 bases lay in between. This CDR3 has 17 amino acids. For the CDR3, the DNA is TGTGCCAGCAGTTCCTCTGGGATGGGGGCCACATACAATGAGCAGTTCTTC. This encodes CASSSSGMGATYNEQFF.

This clonotype was seen a few times. The chain uses TRBV6-2 or TRBV6-3 and TRBJ2-2; 9 nucleotides agree with TRBD1. This CDR3 is 19 amino acids long. CDR1 is MNHEY and CDR2 is SVGEGT in the germline V gene. V trimming: 5 bases; J trimming: 3 bases; junction bases outside the gene matches: 16. CDR3 sequence reads: CASSPGILQGADYTGELFF. CDR3 in DNA: TGTGCCAGCAGTCCAGGAATCTTACAGGGGGCGGACTACACCGGGGAGCTGTTTTTT.

The chain uses TRBV10-1 and TRBJ2-2, with 10 bases lining up with TRBD2. Germline V gene sequence: CDR1 WNHNN, CDR2 SYGVQD (reference sequence). The CDR3 extends over 14 amino acids. V trimming: 6 bases; J trimming: 4 bases; junction bases outside the gene matches: 2. The CDR3 spells CASRAGGATGELFF. As DNA, the CDR3 is TGCGCCAGCAGAGCGGGAGGGGCCACCGGGGAGCTGTTTTTT.

The gene calls are TRBV6-2 or TRBV6-3 and TRBJ2-7; 10 nucleotides agree with TRBD2. V lost 5 bases, J lost 3 bases, and 13 bases stayed unmatched. This CDR3 spans 17 amino acids. Germline lookup yields CDR1 MNHEY and CDR2 SVGEGT. CDR3 sequence reads: CASSPLDASGSRYEQYF. For the CDR3, the DNA is TGTGCCAGCAGTCCACTCGACGCTAGCGGGAGTCGCTACGAGCAGTACTTC.

The chain joins TRBV6-5 to TRBJ2-7; the match to TRBD2 covers 10 bases. Germline V CDR1 and CDR2: MNHEY, SVGAGI. The J segment lost 0 bases and the V segment lost 4 bases, leaving 6 bases of the junction unmatched. The CDR3 totals 16 residues. CDR3 sequence: CASSWASGGRSYEQYF. In DNA form, the CDR3 reads TGTGCCAGCAGTTGGGCTAGCGGGGGCCGCTCCTACGAGCAGTACTTC.

This chain joins TRBV5-1 and TRBJ2-3; no reliable D call. The CDR3 sequence is 16 residues long. Trimming took 2 bases from V and 0 from J, leaving 13 bases between them. Germline V gene sequence: CDR1 SGHRS, CDR2 YFSETQ. CDR3 sequence: CASSFPEASSTDTQYF. The DNA for the CDR3 is TGCGCCAGCAGCTTTCCAGAAGCGTCTAGCACAGATACGCAGTATTTT. Full variable domain (missing parts from reference TRBV5-1 and TRBJ2-3): KAGVTQTPRYLIKTRGQQVTLSCSPISGHRSVSWYQQTPGQGLQFLFEYFSETQRNKGNFPGRFSGRQFSNSRSEMNVSTLELGDSALYLCASSFPEASSTDTQYFGPGTRLTVL.

This clonotype has only a few counts. The J gene is TRBJ1-2, the V gene TRBV28; D uncertain. The V gene lost 7 bases and the J gene lost 3 bases, with 12 bases spanning the gap. CDR1 is MDHEN, CDR2 SYDVKM, per germline. The CDR3 contains 13 residues. The CDR3: CASISNLDYGYTF. The CDR3 nucleotides are TGTGCCAGCATAAGTAACTTGGACTATGGCTACACCTTC.

This chain links TRBV5-1 with TRBJ2-5; tentatively, D is TRBD2 (7 bases). The CDR3 is 15 amino acids. Between the trimmed V and J ends, which lost 2 bases and 5 bases, there was a span of 16 bases. Germline values: CDR1 SGHRS, CDR2 YFSETQ. Here the CDR3 reads CASSFSGGRGETQYF. The CDR3 DNA sequence: TGCGCCAGCAGCTTTTCGGGGGGCCGGGGTGAGACCCAGTACTTC.